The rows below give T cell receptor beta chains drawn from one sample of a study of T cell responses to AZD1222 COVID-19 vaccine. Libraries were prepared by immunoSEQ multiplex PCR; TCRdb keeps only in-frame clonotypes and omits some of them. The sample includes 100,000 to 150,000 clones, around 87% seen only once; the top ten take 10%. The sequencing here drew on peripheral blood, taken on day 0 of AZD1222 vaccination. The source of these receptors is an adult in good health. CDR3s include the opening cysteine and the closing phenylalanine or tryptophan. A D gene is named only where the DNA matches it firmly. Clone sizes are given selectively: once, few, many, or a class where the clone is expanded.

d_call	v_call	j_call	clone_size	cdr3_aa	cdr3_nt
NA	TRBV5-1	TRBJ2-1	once	CASSNRPTREQFF	TGCGCCAGCAGCAACCGTCCTACCCGGGAGCAGTTCTTC
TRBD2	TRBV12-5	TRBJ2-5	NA	CASGPPAGRDGTQYF	TGTGCTAGTGGTCCCCCCGCCGGGAGGGATGGGACCCAGTACTTC
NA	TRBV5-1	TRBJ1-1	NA	CASSLPQVNTEAFF	TGCGCCAGCAGCTTGCCGCAGGTGAACACTGAAGCTTTCTTT
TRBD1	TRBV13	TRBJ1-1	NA	CASSLPGQGIEAFF	TGTGCCAGCAGCTTACCGGGACAGGGGATTGAAGCTTTCTTT
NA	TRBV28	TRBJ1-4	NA	CASSLRTDEKLFF	TGTGCCAGCAGTTTGAGAACAGATGAAAAACTGTTTTTT
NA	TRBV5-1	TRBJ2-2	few	CASSAGTSGVSGELFF	TGCGCCAGCAGCGCGGGGACCTCCGGGGTGAGCGGGGAGCTGTTTTTT
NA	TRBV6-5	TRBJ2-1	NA	CASSSGRGQFF	TGTGCCAGCAGCTCCGGACGGGGCCAGTTCTTC
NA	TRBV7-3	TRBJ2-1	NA	CASSGQINERQFF	TGTGCCAGCAGTGGTCAGATCAATGAGCGGCAGTTCTTC
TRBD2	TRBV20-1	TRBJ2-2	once	CSASYSGGTGELFF	TGCAGTGCTAGTTACAGCGGGGGGACCGGGGAGCTGTTTTTT
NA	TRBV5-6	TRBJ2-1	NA	CASSLAGGQNNEQFF	TGTGCCAGCAGCTTGGCGGGGGGACAGAATAATGAGCAGTTCTTC
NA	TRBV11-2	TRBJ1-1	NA	CASSFPPGGANTEAFF	TGTGCCAGCAGCTTTCCCCCGGGAGGGGCGAACACTGAAGCTTTCTTT
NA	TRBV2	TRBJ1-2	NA	CASSEIGRAGYGYTF	TGTGCCAGCAGTGAAATCGGCAGGGCTGGCTATGGCTACACCTTC
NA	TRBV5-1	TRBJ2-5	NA	CASSPPGEAGRETQYF	TGCGCCAGCAGCCCCCCGGGGGAGGCGGGAAGGGAGACCCAGTACTTC
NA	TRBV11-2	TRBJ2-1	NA	CASSLVVRNEQFF	TGTGCCAGCAGCTTAGTTGTGAGGAATGAGCAGTTCTTC
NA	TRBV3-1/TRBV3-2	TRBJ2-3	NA	CASSQEILGITDTQYF	TGTGCCAGCAGCCAAGAAATTCTCGGGATAACAGATACGCAGTATTTT
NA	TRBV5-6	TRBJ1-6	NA	CASSLGASNSPLHF	TGTGCCAGCAGCTTGGGGGCCAGTAATTCACCCCTCCACTTT
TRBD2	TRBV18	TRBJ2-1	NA	CASSPLGLAGYNEQFF	TGTGCCAGCTCACCATTGGGACTAGCGGGCTACAATGAGCAGTTCTTC
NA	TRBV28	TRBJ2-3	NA	CASIAGTDTQYF	TGTGCCAGCATCGCGGGCACAGATACGCAGTATTTT
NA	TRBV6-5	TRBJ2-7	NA	CASSFRVTGEQYF	TGTGCCAGCAGTTTCAGGGTTACGGGGGAGCAGTACTTC
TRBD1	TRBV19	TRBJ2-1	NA	CASSLQGKSYNEQFF	TGTGCCAGTAGCCTACAGGGGAAGTCCTACAATGAGCAGTTCTTC
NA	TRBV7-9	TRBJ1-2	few	CASSLDGFYGYTF	TGTGCCAGCAGCTTAGACGGGTTCTATGGCTACACCTTC
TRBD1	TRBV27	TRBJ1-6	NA	CASTVTGASSPLHF	TGTGCCAGCACCGTGACAGGGGCTAGTTCACCCCTCCACTTT
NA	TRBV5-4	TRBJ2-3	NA	CASSFPDFTSTDTQYF	TGTGCCAGCAGCTTTCCCGACTTCACGAGCACAGATACGCAGTATTTT
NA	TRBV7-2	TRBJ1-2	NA	CASSPPVNYGYTF	TGTGCCAGCAGCCCGCCAGTAAACTATGGCTACACCTTC
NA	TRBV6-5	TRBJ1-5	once	CASSWMEDSNQPQHF	TGTGCCAGCAGTTGGATGGAAGATAGCAATCAGCCCCAGCATTTT
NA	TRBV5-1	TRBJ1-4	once	CASSLVPGDEKLFF	TGCGCCAGCAGCTTGGTACCAGGGGATGAAAAACTGTTTTTT
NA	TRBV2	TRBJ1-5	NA	CASRSTGYSNQPQHF	TGTGCCAGCAGATCCACAGGGTATAGCAATCAGCCCCAGCATTTT
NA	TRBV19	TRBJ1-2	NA	CASSPRGTEVDGYTF	TGTGCCAGTAGTCCGAGGGGGACCGAAGTCGATGGCTACACCTTC
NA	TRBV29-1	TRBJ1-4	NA	CSGGVTNEKLFF	TGCAGCGGCGGGGTAACTAATGAAAAACTGTTTTTT
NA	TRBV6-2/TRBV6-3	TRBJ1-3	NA	CASSYSGRGAEGNTIYF	TGTGCCAGCAGTTACTCCGGGAGGGGGGCGGAAGGAAACACCATATATTTT
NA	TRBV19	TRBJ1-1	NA	CASSSIMAGLNTEAFF	TGTGCCAGTAGTTCCATAATGGCAGGGCTGAACACTGAAGCTTTCTTT
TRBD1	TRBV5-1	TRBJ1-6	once	CASSPPETGPSPLHF	TGCGCCAGCAGCCCTCCCGAGACAGGGCCTTCACCCCTCCACTTT
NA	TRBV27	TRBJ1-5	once	CASSYPNQPQHF	TGTGCCAGCAGTTATCCTAATCAGCCCCAGCATTTT
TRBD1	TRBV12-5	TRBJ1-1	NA	CASGYVGQGRAFF	TGTGCTAGTGGTTACGTGGGACAGGGGCGAGCTTTCTTT
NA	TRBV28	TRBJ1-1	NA	CASSKRFRVSTEAFF	TGTGCCAGCAGCAAACGGTTCAGGGTGAGCACTGAAGCTTTCTTT
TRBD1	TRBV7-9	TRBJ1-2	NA	CASSRGQGNYGYTF	TGTGCCAGCAGCCGTGGACAGGGGAACTATGGCTACACCTTC
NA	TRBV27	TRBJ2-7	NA	CASSFISSYEQYF	TGTGCCAGCAGTTTCATCAGTTCCTACGAGCAGTACTTC
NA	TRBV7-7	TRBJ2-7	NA	CASSLELRTGPPYEQYF	TGTGCTAGCAGCTTGGAACTTAGGACTGGGCCTCCCTACGAGCAGTACTTC
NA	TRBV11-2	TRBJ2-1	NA	CASSLGHSLPYNEQFF	TGTGCCAGCAGCTTAGGTCACTCCTTACCCTACAATGAGCAGTTCTTC
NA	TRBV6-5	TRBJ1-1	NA	CASSRQENTEAFF	TGTGCCAGCAGTCGACAGGAAAACACTGAAGCTTTCTTT
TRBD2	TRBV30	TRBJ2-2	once	CAWSDLGGDTGELFF	TGTGCCTGGAGTGATCTTGGGGGGGACACCGGGGAGCTGTTTTTT
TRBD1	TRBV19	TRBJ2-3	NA	CASTTDRITDTQYF	TGTGCCAGTACCACGGACAGGATCACAGATACGCAGTATTTT
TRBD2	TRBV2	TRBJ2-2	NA	CASRRSGGNTGELFF	TGTGCCAGCAGACGCAGCGGGGGGAACACCGGGGAGCTGTTTTTT
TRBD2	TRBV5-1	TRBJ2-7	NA	CASSWGRGESYEQYF	TGCGCCAGCAGCTGGGGGCGGGGGGAATCCTACGAGCAGTACTTC
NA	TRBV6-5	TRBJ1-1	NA	CASRFTGGTEAFF	TGTGCCAGCAGGTTTACAGGAGGCACTGAAGCTTTCTTT
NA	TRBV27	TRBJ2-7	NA	CASSYTGTPSYEQYF	TGTGCCAGCAGTTATACCGGGACACCCTCCTACGAGCAGTACTTC
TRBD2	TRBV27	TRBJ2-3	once	CASFRTSGLSTDTQYF	TGTGCCAGCTTCAGGACTAGCGGTCTTAGCACAGATACGCAGTATTTT
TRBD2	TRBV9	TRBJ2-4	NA	CASSGRAAGAKNIQYF	TGTGCCAGTAGCGGGAGGGCCGCAGGGGCCAAAAACATTCAGTACTTC
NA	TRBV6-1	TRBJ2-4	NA	CASSELQVGKNIQYF	TGTGCCAGCAGTGAATTACAGGTTGGCAAAAACATTCAGTACTTC
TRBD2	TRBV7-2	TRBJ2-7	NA	CASSFTSGAYEQYF	TGTGCCAGCAGCTTTACTAGCGGCGCCTACGAGCAGTACTTC
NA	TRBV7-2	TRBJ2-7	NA	CASSYTGIDRYYEQYF	TGTGCCAGCAGCTATACGGGGATTGACAGATACTACGAGCAGTACTTC
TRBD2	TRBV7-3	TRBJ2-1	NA	CASSIGTSPTYNNEQFF	TGTGCCAGCAGCATAGGGACTAGCCCCACCTACAACAATGAGCAGTTCTTC
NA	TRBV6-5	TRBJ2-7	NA	CASRGAGDEQYF	TGTGCCAGCAGGGGGGCAGGGGACGAGCAGTACTTC
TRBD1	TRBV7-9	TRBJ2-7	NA	CASSLGTGPYEQYF	TGTGCCAGCAGCTTGGGGACAGGGCCCTACGAGCAGTACTTC
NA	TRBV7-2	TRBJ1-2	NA	CASSPPNHSGYTF	TGTGCCAGCAGCCCTCCCAATCACTCTGGCTACACCTTC
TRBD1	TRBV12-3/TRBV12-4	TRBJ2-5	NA	CASRTGVGETQYF	TGTGCCAGCAGGACAGGGGTGGGAGAGACCCAGTACTTC
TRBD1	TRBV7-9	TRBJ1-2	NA	CASSPGQGDGYTF	TGTGCCAGCAGCCCGGGACAGGGGGATGGCTACACCTTC